The clone carrying this T cell receptor (beta chain) was seen repeatedly, ten times or more. The protocol was immunoSEQ multiplex PCR, while the TCRdb copy is restricted to in-frame clones and leaves out a portion. This sample has roughly 680,000 clones, with approximately 72% found just once. The entry originates in a study of shared clonotypes between healthy human individuals. The TCR comes from a woman in her twenties or thirties in good health. Sequenced sample: memory CD4+ T cells sorted from blood. The subset was: CD45RA-negative fraction.

In DNA, the CDR3 is TGTGCCAGCAGATGGGGACAGGGAGGCTACAATGAGCAGTTCTTC. Its protein product is CASRWGQGGYNEQFF. The rearrangement uses TRBV2 and TRBJ2-1; 9 bases map to TRBD1. V lost 6 bases and J lost 3; bases outside the gene matches: 6. CDR1 is SNHLY and CDR2 is FYNNEI in the germline V gene. The CDR3 loop spans 15 amino acids.